One sample yielded the 6 T cell receptor beta chains listed below, sequenced in a study of blood T cell repertoires in COVID-19. Sequenced by immunoSEQ multiplex PCR; TCRdb stores in-frame clones only, minus some. The table shows a few hundred thousand clones, with over 75% occurring only once. The sequencing input was peripheral blood. These receptors originate from a woman aged 70 to 79 with COVID-19, enrolled during active disease.

This rearrangement joins TRBV28 to TRBJ1-5; no clear D gene. The germline gives CDR1 MDHEN, CDR2 SYDVKM. CDR3 length equals 14 residues. The V end was cut by 8 bases, the J end by 4 bases, with 15 bases between. CDR3 DNA sequence: TGTGCCAGCTCTCTAATTCCGGGGAATCAGCCCCAGCATTTT. It encodes CASSLIPGNQPQHF.

The chain employs TRBV5-4 and TRBJ2-3, with D possibly being TRBD1 (6 bases). Between the trimmed V and J ends, which lost 4 bases and 7 bases, there was a span of 13 bases. CDR3 length equals 13 residues. The germline V gene encodes CDR1 SGHNT and CDR2 YYREEE (reference sequence). CDR3: CASSVQQGNTQYF. DNA of the CDR3: TGTGCCAGCAGCGTCCAACAGGGAAATACGCAGTATTTT.

The gene calls are TRBV5-1 and TRBJ2-5; TRBD1 matches 7 bases. The CDR3 covers 15 residues. V dropped 1 base and J dropped 2; count of bases not matched to a gene: 5. The germline V gene encodes CDR1 SGHRS and CDR2 YFSETQ. DNA for the CDR3: TGCGCCAGCAGCTTGTTGTGGGGACAGCAAGAGACCCAGTACTTC. Amino acids: CASSLLWGQQETQYF.

The V and J genes are TRBV10-3 and TRBJ1-2; a possible D gene is TRBD1 (5 bases). The CDR3 sequence is 13 residues long. V dropped 7 bases and J dropped 6 bases, with 15 bases sitting between them. Germline V gives CDR1 ENHRY, CDR2 SYGVKD. The CDR3 here is CAITMTVTNGYTF. CDR3 sequence (DNA): TGTGCCATCACCATGACAGTCACGAATGGCTACACCTTC.

The chain employs TRBV18 and TRBJ2-1, with D tentatively TRBD2 (6 bases). CDR3 length: 16 amino acids. V was trimmed by 0 bases and J by 3 bases, leaving 12 bases between them. Per the germline V gene, CDR1 is KGHSH and CDR2 is LQKENI. CDR3 sequence reads: CASSPPSREDYNEQFF. DNA of the CDR3: TGTGCCAGCTCACCACCGTCGAGGGAGGACTACAATGAGCAGTTCTTC.

The chain carries TRBV27 and TRBJ2-3, with 8 bases lining up with TRBD2. The CDR3 has 15 amino acids. Germline V gene lookup returns CDR1 MNHEY and CDR2 SMNVEV (reference sequence). J lost 5 bases, V lost 2 bases, and 6 bases had no gene match. CDR3 sequence: CASSLRLAGGDTQYF. In nucleotides, the CDR3 is TGTGCCAGCAGTTTAAGGCTAGCGGGTGGAGATACGCAGTATTTT.